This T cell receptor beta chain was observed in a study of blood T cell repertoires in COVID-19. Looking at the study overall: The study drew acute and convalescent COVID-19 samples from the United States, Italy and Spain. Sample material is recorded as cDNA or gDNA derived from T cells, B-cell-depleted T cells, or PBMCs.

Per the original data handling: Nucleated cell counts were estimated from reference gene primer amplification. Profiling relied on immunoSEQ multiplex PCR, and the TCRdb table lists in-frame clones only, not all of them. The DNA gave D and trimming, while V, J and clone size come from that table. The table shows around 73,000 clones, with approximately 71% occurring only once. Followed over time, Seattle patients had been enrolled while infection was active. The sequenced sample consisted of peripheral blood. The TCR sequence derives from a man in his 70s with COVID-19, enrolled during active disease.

Here the CDR3 reads CASSLVSYGYTF. In nucleotides, the CDR3 is TGTGCCAGCAGTTTAGTTAGCTATGGCTACACCTTC. The V call is TRBV12-3 or TRBV12-4, the J call TRBJ1-2; no reliable D call. This CDR3 has 12 amino acids. V was trimmed by 1 base and J by 4 bases, leaving 4 bases between them.